This section outlines one T cell receptor (beta chain) sequence together with its context. Trimming took 8 bases from V and 0 from J; bases not matched to a gene: 13. The CDR3 length is 19 residues. Germline values: CDR1 SGHTA, CDR2 FQGTGA. This sample is drawn from a study of blood T cell repertoires in COVID-19. The study drew participants aged about 18 to 95 years from fewer than 30 US areas. The assay was immunoSEQ multiplex PCR, and TCRdb's table has in-frame clones only and misses some. The data show under 400,000 clones, around 87% seen once. Sequencing was performed on PBMCs or T cells enriched from blood (not recorded which). This receptor was taken from a man between 35 and 55 years old in a cohort exposed to, infected with or recovered from COVID-19 (not recorded which). This chain connects TRBV7-3 to TRBJ2-1, with 13 bases aligning to TRBD2. The CDR3 DNA reads TGTGCCAGCCTAACTTCCGGGACTAGCGGGATGAGCTCCTACAATGAGCAGTTCTTC. This encodes CASLTSGTSGMSSYNEQFF.